The T cell receptor beta chain under discussion was sequenced for a study of blood T cell repertoires in COVID-19. Turning to the study itself: Researchers got acute and convalescent COVID-19 samples from the United States, Italy and Spain.

Per the original data handling: The authors estimated nucleated cell counts from reference gene primer amplification. The method was immunoSEQ multiplex PCR; TCRdb's version includes in-frame clones alone and lacks a portion of them. V and J calls and clone size follow that table, whereas D and trimming were derived from the DNA. In the table there are fewer than 250,000 clones, about 85% of which are singletons. CDR1 is LGHDT, CDR2 YNNKEL, per germline (reference sequence). With V trimmed by 3 bases and J by 7 bases, 7 bases remained unmatched. CDR3 length: 14 residues. The Seattle site enrolled patients during active infection and followed them longitudinally.

The sample taken for sequencing was peripheral blood. This rearrangement joins TRBV3-1 (or the pseudogene TRBV3-2) to TRBJ2-7, with 9 positions matching TRBD2. The clonotype was recovered from a man aged 55-75 years with COVID-19, enrolled during active disease. The CDR3 region is CASSQWGLAGEQYF. The CDR3 DNA reads as TGTGCCAGCAGCCAGTGGGGACTAGCAGGTGAGCAGTACTTC.